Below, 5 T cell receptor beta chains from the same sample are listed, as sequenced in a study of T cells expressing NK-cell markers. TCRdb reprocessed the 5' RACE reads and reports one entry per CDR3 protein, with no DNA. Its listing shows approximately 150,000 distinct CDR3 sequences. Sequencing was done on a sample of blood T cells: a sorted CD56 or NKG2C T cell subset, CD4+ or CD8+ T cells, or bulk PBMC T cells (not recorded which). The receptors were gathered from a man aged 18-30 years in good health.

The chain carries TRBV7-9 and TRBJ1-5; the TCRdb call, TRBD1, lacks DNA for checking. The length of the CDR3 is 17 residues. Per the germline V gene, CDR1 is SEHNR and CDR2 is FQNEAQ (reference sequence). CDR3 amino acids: CASSLEETGYSNQPQHF. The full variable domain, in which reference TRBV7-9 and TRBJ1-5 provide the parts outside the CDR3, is DTGVSQNPRHKITKRGQNVTFRCDPISEHNRLYWYRQTLGQGPEFLTYFQNEAQLEKSRLLSDRFSAERPKGSFSTLEIQRTEQGDSAMYLCASSLEETGYSNQPQHFGDGTRLSIL.

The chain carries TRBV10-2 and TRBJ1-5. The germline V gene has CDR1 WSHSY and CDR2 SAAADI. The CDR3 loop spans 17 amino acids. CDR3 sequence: CASSESARITSNQPQHF.

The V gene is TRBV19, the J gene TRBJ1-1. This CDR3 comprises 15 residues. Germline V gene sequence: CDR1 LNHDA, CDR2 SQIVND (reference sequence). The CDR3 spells CASSIAFGGYTEAFF.

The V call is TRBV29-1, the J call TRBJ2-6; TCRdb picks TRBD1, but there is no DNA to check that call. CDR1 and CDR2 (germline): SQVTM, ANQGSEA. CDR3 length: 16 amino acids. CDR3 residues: CSVEAAGSSGANVLTF.

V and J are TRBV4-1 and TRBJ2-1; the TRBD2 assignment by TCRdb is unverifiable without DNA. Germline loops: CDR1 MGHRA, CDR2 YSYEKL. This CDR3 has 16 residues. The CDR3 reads CASSQGTSGTYNEQFF.